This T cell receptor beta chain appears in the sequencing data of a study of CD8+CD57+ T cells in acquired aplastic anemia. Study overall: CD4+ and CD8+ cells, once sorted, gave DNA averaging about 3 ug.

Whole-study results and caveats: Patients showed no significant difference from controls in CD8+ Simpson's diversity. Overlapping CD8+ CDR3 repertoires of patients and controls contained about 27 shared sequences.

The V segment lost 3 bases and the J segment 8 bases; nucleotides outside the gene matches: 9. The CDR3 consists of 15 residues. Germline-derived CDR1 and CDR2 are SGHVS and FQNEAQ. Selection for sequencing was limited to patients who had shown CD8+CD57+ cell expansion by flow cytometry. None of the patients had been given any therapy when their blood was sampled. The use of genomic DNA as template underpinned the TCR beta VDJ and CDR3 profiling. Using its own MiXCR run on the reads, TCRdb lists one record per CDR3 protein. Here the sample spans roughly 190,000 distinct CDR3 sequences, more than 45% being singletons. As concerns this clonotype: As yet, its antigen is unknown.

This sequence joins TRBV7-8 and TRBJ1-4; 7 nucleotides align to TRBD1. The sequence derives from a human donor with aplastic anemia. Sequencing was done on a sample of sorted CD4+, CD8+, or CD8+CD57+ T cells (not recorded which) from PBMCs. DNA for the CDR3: TGTGCCAGCAGCTTGGCCACAGGGGCATGGGAAAAACTGTTTTTT. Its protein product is CASSLATGAWEKLFF.